This T cell receptor (delta chain) was recovered during a study of Vδ1+ human thymocytes. This clone was counted a few times. The antigen remains undetermined. Sequences come from RNA converted to cDNA by reverse transcription. The CDR3 regions were amplified by multiplex PCR from V-gene primers to a constant-region primer. TCRdb reapplied CATT to the multiplex PCR reads. The table shows under 85,000 delta-chain clones, with approximately 37% occurring only once. Regarding the study as a whole: In the thymus, TRG and TRD repertoires looked highly polyclonal with Gaussian CDR3 lengths. Around 20% of thymic delta-chain sequences were Vdelta2, with few Vdelta3, unlike blood Vdelta1+ controls. TRG sequences recurred across donors, whereas TRD sequences stayed essentially private.

After alphabeta T cell depletion, CD3+ Vdelta1+ Vdelta2- thymocytes were sorted. Trimming cost V 3 bases and J 0 bases; bases outside gene matches: 27. The V gene's germline CDR1 is TSWWSYY and CDR2 QGS. CDR3 length: 23 residues. Sequencing used Vdelta1+ gamma-delta thymocytes from the thymus. The subset: FACS-sorted CD3+ TCRalphabeta- TCRVdelta1+ TCRVdelta2- thymocytes. This chain joins TRDV1 and TRDJ1; 8 positions match TRDD2. This receptor was taken from a boy under three years old who had congenital heart surgery. The CDR3 DNA reads as TGTGCTCTTGGGGACCAAGGCCTTCCTAAGGCCCGCTGTGCATCGGGGAACACCGATAAACTCATCTTT. Its protein product is CALGDQGLPKARCASGNTDKLIF.